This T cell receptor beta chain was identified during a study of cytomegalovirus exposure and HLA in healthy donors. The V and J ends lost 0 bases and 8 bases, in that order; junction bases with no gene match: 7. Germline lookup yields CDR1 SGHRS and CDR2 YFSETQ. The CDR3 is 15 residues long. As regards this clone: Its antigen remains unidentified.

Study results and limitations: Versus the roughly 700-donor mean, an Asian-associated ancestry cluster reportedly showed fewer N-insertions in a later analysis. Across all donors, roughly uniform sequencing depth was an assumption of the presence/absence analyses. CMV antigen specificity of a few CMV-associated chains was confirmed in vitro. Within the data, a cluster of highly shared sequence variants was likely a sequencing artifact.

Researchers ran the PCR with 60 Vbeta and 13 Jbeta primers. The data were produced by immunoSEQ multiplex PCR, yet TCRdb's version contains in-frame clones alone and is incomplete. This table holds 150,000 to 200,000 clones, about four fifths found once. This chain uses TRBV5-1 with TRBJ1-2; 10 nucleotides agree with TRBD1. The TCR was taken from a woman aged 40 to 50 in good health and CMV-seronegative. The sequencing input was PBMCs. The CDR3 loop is CASSLEGQGYRGYTF. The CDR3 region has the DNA TGCGCCAGCAGCTTGGAGGGACAGGGGTATAGGGGCTACACCTTC.